These 25 T cell receptor beta chains share one sample of origin, sequenced in a study of OX40 agonist ivuxolimab in advanced cancers. Method: immunoSEQ multiplex PCR; TCRdb's copy keeps in-frame clones and lacks some. The table lists fewer than 100,000 clones, approximately 93% of them singletons. Here the sequenced sample was CD4+ or CD8+ T cells sorted from blood, taken in a trial of the OX40 agonist ivuxolimab. The origin of the receptors is an adult with an advanced solid tumor such as melanoma, head and neck, liver or kidney cancer.

This sequence joins TRBV4-3 and TRBJ1-2, with D unresolved. Per the germline V gene, CDR1 is LGHNA and CDR2 is YSLEER. The V end lost 0 bases, the J end lost 5 bases, and 16 bases lay between the germline ends. This CDR3 has 16 amino acids. The CDR3 bases are TGCGCCAGCAGCCAAGATGGGCCCGGTGGGTCATATGGCTACACCTTC. This encodes CASSQDGPGGSYGYTF.

The rearrangement joins TRBV4-3 to TRBJ2-7; D gene unclear. The germline V gene has CDR1 LGHNA and CDR2 YSLEER. V was pared by 0 bases and J by 0 bases, with 15 bases between. The CDR3 is made up of 17 amino acids. The CDR3 protein is CASSQDPGRSSSYEQYF. Here the CDR3 DNA reads TGCGCCAGCAGCCAAGACCCGGGCAGGTCAAGCTCCTACGAGCAGTACTTC.

The V call is TRBV21-1, the J call TRBJ2-2. TRBV21-1 is listed as a pseudogene. This CDR3 comprises 16 residues. The DNA for the CDR3 is TGTGCCAGCAGCAAAGTGGGAAGGTGGGACACCGGGGAGCTGTTTTTT. Translating gives CASSKVGRWDTGELFF.

The genes are TRBV6-1 and TRBJ1-2; D is uncertain. Trimming removed 8 bases from V and 2 bases from J, with 15 bases in between. The germline V gene encodes CDR1 MNHNS and CDR2 SASEGT. The CDR3 consists of 14 residues. CDR3 nucleotide sequence: TGTGCCAGCCAGGAGCGGGCGCCGAACTATGGCTACACCTTC. This gives the protein CASQERAPNYGYTF.

The gene calls are TRBV13 and TRBJ2-7; D uncertain. The CDR3 covers 13 residues. Germline values: CDR1 PRHDT, CDR2 FYEKMQ (reference sequence). Trimming pared 4 bases from V and 2 bases from J, leaving 9 bases between. CDR3 loop: CASSSARTYEQYF. The CDR3 DNA reads as TGTGCCAGCAGCTCCGCACGGACCTACGAGCAGTACTTC.

This clone was seen a single time. V gene TRBV27 combines with J gene TRBJ2-1; D is perhaps TRBD2 (7 bases). The germline gives CDR1 MNHEY, CDR2 SMNVEV (reference sequence). The CDR3 extends over 13 amino acids. The germline V and J ends were trimmed by 6 bases and 8 bases, with 14 bases remaining between them. As DNA, the CDR3 is TGTGCCAGCAGGAGGGGGGGTTTCGATGAGCAGTTCTTC. Translating gives CASRRGGFDEQFF.

This chain connects TRBV7-8 to TRBJ2-3; TRBD1 matches at 11 bases. CDR3 size: 14 residues. Trimming at V came to 4 bases and at J to 5 bases, leaving 2 bases not matched to a gene. Germline V lookup: CDR1 SGHVS, CDR2 FQNEAQ. CDR3 protein: CASSSGTGGDTQYF. In nucleotides, the CDR3 is TGTGCCAGCAGCTCCGGGACAGGGGGAGATACGCAGTATTTT.

The rearrangement uses TRBV5-1 and TRBJ1-1; D possibly corresponds to TRBD1 (6 bases). V was trimmed by 3 bases and J by 1 base, leaving 10 bases between them. CDR3 length: 14 residues. The germline V gene has CDR1 SGHRS and CDR2 YFSETQ. The CDR3 sequence is CASSSTGRNTEAFF. As DNA, the CDR3 is TGCGCCAGCAGCTCGACAGGCCGGAACACTGAAGCTTTCTTT.

The rearrangement links TRBV29-1 to TRBJ1-2, with a tentative D call TRBD1 (5 bases). CDR3 length: 11 residues. Germline CDR1 reads SQVTM; CDR2 reads ANQGSEA. Trimming removed 4 bases at V and 3 bases at J, with 6 bases between. The CDR3 DNA follows: TGCAGCGTTGCCAGGGACTATGGCTACACCTTC. Its protein is CSVARDYGYTF.

The J gene is TRBJ1-2, the V gene TRBV7-2; possible D gene TRBD1, 5 bases. This CDR3 is 16 amino acids long. Trimming took off 1 base at V and 2 bases at J, with 14 bases between the two ends. Germline V gives CDR1 SGHTA, CDR2 FQGNSA. CDR3 sequence: CASSLGAWTKNYGYTF. The CDR3 DNA sequence: TGTGCCAGCAGCTTAGGAGCGTGGACAAAAAACTATGGCTACACCTTC.

The sample holds one count of this clone. The V gene is TRBV7-9, the J gene TRBJ2-1; weak D call: TRBD2 (6 bases). V was shortened by 8 bases and J by 8 bases, with 13 bases between the two germline ends. The CDR3 is made up of 12 amino acids. CDR1 is SEHNR, CDR2 FQNEAQ, per germline (reference sequence). The CDR3: CASGREAYEQFF. In nucleotides, the CDR3 is TGTGCCAGCGGGCGGGAAGCTTATGAGCAGTTCTTC. The whole variable domain, filled in from reference TRBV7-9 and TRBJ2-1, reads DTGVSQNPRHKITKRGQNVTFRCDPISEHNRLYWYRQTLGQGPEFLTYFQNEAQLEKSRLLSDRFSAERPKGSFSTLEIQRTEQGDSAMYLCASGREAYEQFFGPGTRLTVL.

The rearrangement links TRBV27 to TRBJ1-1; 7 bases are a match to TRBD1. Germline loops: CDR1 MNHEY, CDR2 SMNVEV (reference sequence). This CDR3 is built from 15 residues. Trimming at V came to 0 bases and at J to 1 base, leaving 2 bases not matched to a gene. CDR3 loop: CASSLSRQGNTEAFF. In DNA, the CDR3 is TGTGCCAGCAGTTTATCCCGACAGGGGAACACTGAAGCTTTCTTT.

J is TRBJ2-2 and V is TRBV7-3; D ambiguous. V was pared by 5 bases and J by 6 bases, with 7 bases between. CDR3 size: 12 residues. Germline-derived CDR1 and CDR2 are SGHTA and FQGTGA. CDR3 protein: CASSDSSGELFF. The DNA of the CDR3 is TGTGCCAGCAGCGACTCCTCCGGGGAGCTGTTTTTT.

The CDR3, as DNA: TGCGCCAGCAGCTTTTGGGGAAACAATGAGCAGTTCTTC. Amino acids: CASSFWGNNEQFF. V and J are TRBV5-1 and TRBJ2-1, with D uncertain. In germline, CDR1 is SGHRS, CDR2 YFSETQ. There are 13 residues in the CDR3. Trimming stripped 2 bases from V and 5 bases from J, with 8 bases between.

This sequence joins TRBV7-9 and TRBJ1-5, with 7 bases matching TRBD1. Trimming took 5 bases from V and 4 from J; bases not matched to a gene: 8. Germline values: CDR1 SEHNR, CDR2 FQNEAQ (reference sequence). This CDR3 contains 15 residues. CDR3: CASSTTGQRNQPQHF. CDR3 nucleotide sequence: TGTGCCAGCAGCACAACGGGACAGAGGAATCAGCCCCAGCATTTT.

The V and J genes are TRBV9 and TRBJ2-3; D possibly corresponds to TRBD1 (5 bases). CDR3 length: 14 residues. Germline V gene lookup returns CDR1 SGDLS and CDR2 YYNGEE. V was pared by 0 bases and J by 2 bases, with 7 bases between. The CDR3 loop is CASSVDRPTDTQYF. CDR3 coding DNA: TGTGCCAGCAGCGTAGACAGGCCCACAGATACGCAGTATTTT.

The CDR3 protein is CASSSKQGARVNEQFF. The CDR3 nucleotides read TGTGCCAGCAGCTCCAAACAGGGGGCAAGGGTGAATGAGCAGTTCTTC. The chain employs TRBV5-6 and TRBJ2-1, with 9 bases aligning to TRBD1. This CDR3 is 16 amino acids long. Germline trimming cut 3 bases from V and 7 bases from J; bases unmatched to any gene: 11. CDR1 is SGHDT, CDR2 YYEEEE, per germline. The variable domain in full, with the rest retrieved from reference TRBV5-6 and TRBJ2-1, is DAGVTQSPTHLIKTRGQQVTLRCSPKSGHDTVSWYQQALGQGPQFIFQYYEEEERQRGNFPDRFSGHQFPNYSSELNVNALLLGDSALYLCASSSKQGARVNEQFFGPGTRLTVL.

CDR3 protein: CASSLSGEGIQETQYF. The CDR3 DNA reads as TGTGCCAGCAGTTTATCGGGGGAGGGGATCCAAGAGACCCAGTACTTC. The V call is TRBV27, the J call TRBJ2-5; TRBD2 aligns across 7 bases. J gave up 1 base and V 0 bases, and 5 bases lay outside the gene matches. Germline V gene lookup returns CDR1 MNHEY and CDR2 SMNVEV (reference sequence). This CDR3 is built from 16 residues.

The rearrangement joins TRBV27 to TRBJ2-1; 10 nucleotides align to TRBD2. Germline CDR1 is MNHEY and CDR2 is SMNVEV (reference sequence). This CDR3 comprises 17 residues. V shed 5 bases, J shed 6 bases, and the junction held 13 bases outside the gene matches. Here the CDR3 reads CASSPFPGTSVINEQFF. In DNA, the CDR3 is TGTGCCAGCAGTCCTTTCCCCGGGACTAGCGTAATCAATGAGCAGTTCTTC.

CDR3 residues: CASSLSRPWEGYTF. The CDR3 DNA is TGTGCCAGCAGTTTATCAAGGCCCTGGGAGGGCTACACCTTC. This chain connects TRBV27 to TRBJ1-2, with D uncertain. V was pared by 0 bases and J by 8 bases, with 13 bases between. The CDR3 covers 14 residues. Per germline, CDR1 MNHEY and CDR2 SMNVEV (reference sequence).

This clone was recorded only once. This sequence joins TRBV5-6 and TRBJ1-3; D is unresolved. The CDR3 totals 15 residues. Deletions cut 3 bases from V and 2 bases from J, with 12 bases between. CDR1 is SGHDT, CDR2 YYEEEE, per germline. The CDR3 loop is CASSSLHTTGNTIYF. CDR3 nucleotide sequence: TGTGCCAGCAGCTCCCTCCACACGACTGGAAACACCATATATTTT.

The V gene is TRBV7-9, the J gene TRBJ2-7; 7 bases are a match to TRBD2. J gave up 3 bases and V 7 bases, and 9 bases lay outside the gene matches. The CDR3 totals 14 residues. In germline, CDR1 is SEHNR, CDR2 FQNEAQ (reference sequence). The CDR3 sequence is CASTGEGFYYEQYF. The CDR3 DNA is TGTGCCAGCACCGGGGAGGGGTTCTACTACGAGCAGTACTTC.

The chain links TRBV12-5 to TRBJ2-1; D might be TRBD2 (7 bases). CDR3 size: 14 residues. The V end lost 8 bases, the J end lost 0 bases, and 11 bases lay between the germline ends. Germline assignment: CDR1 LGHNT and CDR2 FRNRAP. CDR3 amino acids: CASYGGPSYNEQFF. The CDR3 DNA is TGTGCTAGTTACGGGGGGCCCTCCTACAATGAGCAGTTCTTC.

The chain is built from TRBV27 and TRBJ2-2, with 11 bases fitting TRBD2. This CDR3 has 19 residues. V lost 6 bases, J lost 2 bases, and 14 bases stayed unmatched. Germline V gives CDR1 MNHEY, CDR2 SMNVEV (reference sequence). CDR3 DNA: TGTGCCAGCAGGACTAGACTAGCGGGACCCGAAATAAACACCGGGGAGCTGTTTTTT. It translates to CASRTRLAGPEINTGELFF.

The gene calls are TRBV5-1 and TRBJ1-1; D gene ambiguous. The CDR3 extends over 16 amino acids. CDR1 and CDR2 from the germline V gene are SGHRS and YFSETQ. The V gene lost 0 bases and the J gene lost 3 bases, with 15 bases spanning the gap. The CDR3 here is CASSLVGRGTYTEAFF. CDR3 sequence (DNA): TGCGCCAGCAGCTTGGTCGGGCGCGGAACTTACACTGAAGCTTTCTTT.